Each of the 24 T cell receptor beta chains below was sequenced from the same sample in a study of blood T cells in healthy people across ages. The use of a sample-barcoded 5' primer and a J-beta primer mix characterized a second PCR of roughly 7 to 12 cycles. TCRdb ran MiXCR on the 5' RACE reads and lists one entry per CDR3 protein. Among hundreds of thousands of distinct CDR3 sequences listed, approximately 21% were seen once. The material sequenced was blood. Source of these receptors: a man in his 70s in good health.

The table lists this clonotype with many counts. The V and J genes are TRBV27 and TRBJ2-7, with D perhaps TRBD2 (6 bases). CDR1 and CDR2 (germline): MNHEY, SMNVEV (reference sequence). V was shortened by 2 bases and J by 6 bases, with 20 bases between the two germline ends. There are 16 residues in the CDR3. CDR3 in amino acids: CASSLLDGSSLGEQYF. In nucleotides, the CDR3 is TGTGCCAGCAGTTTACTCGACGGGAGCTCTTTGGGCGAGCAGTACTTC.

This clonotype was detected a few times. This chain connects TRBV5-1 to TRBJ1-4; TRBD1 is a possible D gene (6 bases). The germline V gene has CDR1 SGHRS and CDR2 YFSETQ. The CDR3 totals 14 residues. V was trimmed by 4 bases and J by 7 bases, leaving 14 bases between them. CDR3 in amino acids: CASSKPGVFEKLFF. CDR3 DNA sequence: TGCGCCAGCAGCAAACCAGGGGTATTTGAAAAACTGTTTTTT.

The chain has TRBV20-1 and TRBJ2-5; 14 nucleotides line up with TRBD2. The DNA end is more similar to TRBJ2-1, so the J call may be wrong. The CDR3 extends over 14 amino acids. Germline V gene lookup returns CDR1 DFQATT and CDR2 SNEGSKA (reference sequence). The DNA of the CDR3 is TGCAGTGCTAAGGGACTAGCGGGAGCAATCGAGCAGTTCTTC. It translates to CSAKGLAGAIEQFF.

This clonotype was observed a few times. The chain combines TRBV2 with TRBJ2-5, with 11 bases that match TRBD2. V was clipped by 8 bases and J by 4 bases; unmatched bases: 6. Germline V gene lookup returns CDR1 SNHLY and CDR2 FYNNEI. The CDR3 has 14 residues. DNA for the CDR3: TGTGCCAGCGGCCTCGGACTAGCGGGAGAGACCCAGTACTTC. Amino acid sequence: CASGLGLAGETQYF.

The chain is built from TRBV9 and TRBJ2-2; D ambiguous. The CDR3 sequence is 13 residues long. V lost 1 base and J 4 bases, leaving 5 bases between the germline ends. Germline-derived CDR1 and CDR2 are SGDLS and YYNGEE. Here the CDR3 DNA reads TGTGCCAGCAGCGTAAGAGGCACCGGGGAGCTGTTTTTT. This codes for CASSVRGTGELFF. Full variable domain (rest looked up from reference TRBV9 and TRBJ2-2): DSGVTQTPKHLITATGQRVTLRCSPRSGDLSVYWYQQSLDQGLQFLIQYYNGEERAKGNILERFSAQQFPDLHSELNLSSLELGDSALYFCASSVRGTGELFFGEGSRLTVL.

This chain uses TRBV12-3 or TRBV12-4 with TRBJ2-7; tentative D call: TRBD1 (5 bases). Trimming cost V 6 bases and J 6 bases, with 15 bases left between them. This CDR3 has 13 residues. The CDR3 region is CASSLQESGEQYF. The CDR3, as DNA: TGTGCCAGCAGCCTACAGGAATCTGGCGAGCAGTACTTC.

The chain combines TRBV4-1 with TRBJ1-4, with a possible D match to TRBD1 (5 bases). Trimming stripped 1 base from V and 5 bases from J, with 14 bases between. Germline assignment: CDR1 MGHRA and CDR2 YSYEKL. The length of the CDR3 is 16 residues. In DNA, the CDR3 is TGCGCCAGCAGCCAAGCCCCCGGGGCCTTAAATGAAAAACTGTTTTTT. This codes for CASSQAPGALNEKLFF.

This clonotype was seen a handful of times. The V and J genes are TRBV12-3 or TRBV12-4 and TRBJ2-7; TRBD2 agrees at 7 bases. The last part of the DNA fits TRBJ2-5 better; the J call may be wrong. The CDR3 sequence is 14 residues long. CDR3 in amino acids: CASSFRGGRGTQYF. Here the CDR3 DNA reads TGTGCCAGCAGTTTTAGAGGAGGGAGGGGGACCCAGTACTTC.

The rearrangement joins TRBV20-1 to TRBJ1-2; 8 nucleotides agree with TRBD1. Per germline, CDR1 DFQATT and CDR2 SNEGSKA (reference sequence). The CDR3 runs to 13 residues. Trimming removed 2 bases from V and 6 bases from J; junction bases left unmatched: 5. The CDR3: CSARQGALDGYTF. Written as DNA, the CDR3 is TGCAGTGCTAGACAGGGGGCCTTGGATGGCTACACCTTC.

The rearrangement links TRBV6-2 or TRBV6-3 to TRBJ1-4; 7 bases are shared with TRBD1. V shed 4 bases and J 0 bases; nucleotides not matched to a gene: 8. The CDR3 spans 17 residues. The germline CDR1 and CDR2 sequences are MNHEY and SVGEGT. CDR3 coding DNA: TGTGCCAGCAGTTGGGGACAGCGTACTGCAACTAATGAAAAACTGTTTTTT. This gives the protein CASSWGQRTATNEKLFF.

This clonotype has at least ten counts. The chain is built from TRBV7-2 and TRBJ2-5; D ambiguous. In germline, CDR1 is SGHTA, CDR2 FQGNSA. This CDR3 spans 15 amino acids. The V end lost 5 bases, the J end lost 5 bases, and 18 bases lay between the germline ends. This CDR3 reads CASSPWVTSGETQYF. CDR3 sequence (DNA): TGTGCCAGCAGCCCTTGGGTGACCTCCGGGGAGACCCAGTACTTC.

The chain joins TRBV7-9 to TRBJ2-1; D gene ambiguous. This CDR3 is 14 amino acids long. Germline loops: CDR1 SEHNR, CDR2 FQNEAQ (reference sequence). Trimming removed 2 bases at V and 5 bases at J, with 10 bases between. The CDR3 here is CASSLLAQNNEQFF. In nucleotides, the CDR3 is TGTGCCAGCAGCTTATTAGCACAAAACAATGAGCAGTTCTTC.

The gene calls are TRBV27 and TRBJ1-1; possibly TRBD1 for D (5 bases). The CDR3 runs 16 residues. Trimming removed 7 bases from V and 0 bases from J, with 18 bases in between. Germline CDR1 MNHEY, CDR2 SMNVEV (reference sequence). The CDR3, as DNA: TGTGCCAGCAACAGGAAGGGCAGCAGGATGAACACTGAAGCTTTCTTT. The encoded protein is CASNRKGSRMNTEAFF.

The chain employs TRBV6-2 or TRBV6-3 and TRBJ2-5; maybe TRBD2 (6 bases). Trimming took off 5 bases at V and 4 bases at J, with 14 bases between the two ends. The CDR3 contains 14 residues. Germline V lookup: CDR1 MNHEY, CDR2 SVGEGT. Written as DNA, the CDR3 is TGTGCCAGCAGTCGACCCGGGGGTCGAGAGACCCAGTACTTC. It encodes CASSRPGGRETQYF.

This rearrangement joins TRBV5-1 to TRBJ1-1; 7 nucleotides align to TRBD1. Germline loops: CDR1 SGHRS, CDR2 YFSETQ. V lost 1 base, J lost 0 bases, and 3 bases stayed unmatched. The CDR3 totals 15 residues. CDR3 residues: CASSLQGTVNTEAFF. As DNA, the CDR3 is TGCGCCAGCAGCTTGCAGGGGACAGTGAACACTGAAGCTTTCTTT.

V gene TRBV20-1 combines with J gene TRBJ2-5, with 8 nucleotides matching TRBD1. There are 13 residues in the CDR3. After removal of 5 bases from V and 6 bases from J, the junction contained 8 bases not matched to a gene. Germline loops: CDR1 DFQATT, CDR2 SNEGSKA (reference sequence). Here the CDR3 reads CSAVDRARKTQYF. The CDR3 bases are TGCAGTGCTGTGGACAGGGCGAGGAAGACCCAGTACTTC.

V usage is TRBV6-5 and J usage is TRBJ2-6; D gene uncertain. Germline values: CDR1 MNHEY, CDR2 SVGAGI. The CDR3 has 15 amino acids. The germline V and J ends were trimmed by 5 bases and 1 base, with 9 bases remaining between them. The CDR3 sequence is CASSPPPSGANVLTF. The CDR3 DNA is TGTGCCAGCAGTCCTCCTCCTTCTGGGGCCAACGTCCTGACTTTC.

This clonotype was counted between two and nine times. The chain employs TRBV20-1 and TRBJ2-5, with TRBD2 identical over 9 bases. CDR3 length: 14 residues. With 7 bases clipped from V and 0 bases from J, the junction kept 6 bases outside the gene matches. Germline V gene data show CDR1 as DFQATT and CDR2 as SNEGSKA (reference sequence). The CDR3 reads CSGKAGGNQETQYF. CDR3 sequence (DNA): TGCAGTGGAAAAGCGGGAGGAAACCAAGAGACCCAGTACTTC.

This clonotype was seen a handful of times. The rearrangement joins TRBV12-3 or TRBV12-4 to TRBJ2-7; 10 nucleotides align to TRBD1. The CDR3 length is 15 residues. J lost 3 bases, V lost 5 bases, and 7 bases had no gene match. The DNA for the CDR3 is TGTGCCAGCAGTGAGACAGGGGGCGAATACTACGAGCAGTACTTC. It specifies CASSETGGEYYEQYF.

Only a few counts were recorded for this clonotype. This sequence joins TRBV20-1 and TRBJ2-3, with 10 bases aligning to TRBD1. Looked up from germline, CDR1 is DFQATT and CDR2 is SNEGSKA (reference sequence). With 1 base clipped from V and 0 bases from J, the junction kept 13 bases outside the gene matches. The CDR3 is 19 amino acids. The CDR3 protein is CSARVPPGTGVPSTDTQYF. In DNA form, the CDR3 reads TGCAGTGCTAGAGTGCCTCCCGGGACAGGGGTCCCTAGCACAGATACGCAGTATTTT.

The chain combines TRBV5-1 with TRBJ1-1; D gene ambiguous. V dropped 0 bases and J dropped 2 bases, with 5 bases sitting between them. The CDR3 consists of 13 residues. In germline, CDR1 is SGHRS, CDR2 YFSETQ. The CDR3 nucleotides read TGCGCCAGCAGCTTGGATCACAACACTGAAGCTTTCTTT. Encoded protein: CASSLDHNTEAFF.

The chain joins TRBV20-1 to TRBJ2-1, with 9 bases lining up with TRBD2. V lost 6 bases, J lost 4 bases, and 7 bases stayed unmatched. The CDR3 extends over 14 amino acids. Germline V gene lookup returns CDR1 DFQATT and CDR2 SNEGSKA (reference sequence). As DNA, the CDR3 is TGCAGTGCCCTCGGCCTAGCGGGGTACAATGAGCAGTTCTTC. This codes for CSALGLAGYNEQFF.

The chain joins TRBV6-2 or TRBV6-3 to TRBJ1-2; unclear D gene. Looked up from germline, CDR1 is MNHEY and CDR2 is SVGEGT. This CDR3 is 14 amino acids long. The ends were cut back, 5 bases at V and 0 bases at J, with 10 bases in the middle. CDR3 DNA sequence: TGTGCCAGCAGTATTGACGGAGCTAACTATGGCTACACCTTC. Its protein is CASSIDGANYGYTF.

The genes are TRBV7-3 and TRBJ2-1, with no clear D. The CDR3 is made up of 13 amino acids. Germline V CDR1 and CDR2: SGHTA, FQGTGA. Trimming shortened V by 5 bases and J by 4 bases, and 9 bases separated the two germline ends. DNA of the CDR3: TGTGCCAGCAGCCAAACAAGTTACAATGAGCAGTTCTTC. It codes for CASSQTSYNEQFF.